The following is a T cell receptor (beta chain) sequence with its context. Antigen unknown. Amplification yielded TCR beta CDR3 regions, with RNA transcripts as the source. The HTBI set primed first-round TCR CDR3 RT-PCR. MiXCR, run by TCRdb on the multiplex PCR reads, gives a single entry per CDR3 protein. The repertoire holds under 350,000 distinct CDR3 sequences, with about 15% as singletons. The data were taken from a study of T cells in Graves' hyperthyroidism and ophthalmopathy. Study results and limitations: Progression to ophthalmopathy was predicted a median of roughly 6.8 months early.

The V end was cut by 0 bases, the J end by 9 bases, with 11 bases between. The CDR3 runs 13 residues. The germline V gene has CDR1 DFQATT and CDR2 SNEGSKA (reference sequence). The rearrangement links TRBV20-1 to TRBJ1-4, with D unresolved. Sequenced: blood. The TCR comes from a woman in her fifties or sixties with Graves' ophthalmopathy. CDR3 protein: CSARDFRDQKLFF. The CDR3 nucleotides read TGCAGTGCTAGAGATTTTCGGGATCAAAAACTGTTTTTT.